These 9 T cell receptor beta chains came from one sample sequenced in a study of blood T cells in healthy people across ages. The second PCR ran roughly 6 to 11 cycles with a sample-barcoded 5' primer and J-beta primers. MiXCR, applied by TCRdb to the 5' RACE reads, yields one record per CDR3 protein. The sample contains 1,500,000 or so distinct CDR3 sequences, around 55% of which appear only once. The specimen sequenced was blood. Receptors originate from a man between 18 and 35 years old in good health.

This clonotype occurred a few times. The V and J genes are TRBV12-3 or TRBV12-4 and TRBJ1-4, with TRBD1 matching over 10 bases. V lost 6 bases, J lost 0 bases, and 10 bases stayed unmatched. This CDR3 is built from 18 residues. The CDR3 reads CASSRDRGRPATNEKLFF. CDR3 nucleotides: TGTGCCAGCAGCCGGGACAGGGGTCGCCCTGCAACTAATGAAAAACTGTTTTTT.

V is TRBV20-1 and J is TRBJ1-2, with a possible D match to TRBD1 (6 bases). Germline CDR1 reads DFQATT; CDR2 reads SNEGSKA (reference sequence). The CDR3 sequence is 17 residues long. The germline V and J ends were trimmed by 0 bases and 3 bases, with 20 bases remaining between them. The CDR3 spells CSARDPDGPGADYGYTF. CDR3 DNA sequence: TGCAGTGCTAGAGATCCTGACGGCCCAGGGGCGGACTATGGCTACACCTTC.

The chain combines TRBV4-3 with TRBJ1-6; D gene unclear. Per the germline V gene, CDR1 is LGHNA and CDR2 is YSLEER. The V and J ends lost 0 bases and 0 bases respectively, with 6 bases between them. This CDR3 region has 16 residues. The CDR3 DNA follows: TGCGCCAGCAGCCAAGAAGCGAGCTCCTATAATTCACCCCTCCACTTT. Protein: CASSQEASSYNSPLHF.

The V and J genes are TRBV9 and TRBJ2-3, with a weak D call TRBD1 (6 bases). The CDR3 has 15 amino acids. CDR1 and CDR2 (germline): SGDLS, YYNGEE. V dropped 4 bases and J dropped 0 bases, with 12 bases sitting between them. CDR3 amino acids: CASSLGTQSTDTQYF. CDR3 bases: TGTGCCAGCAGCCTAGGGACACAGAGCACAGATACGCAGTATTTT.

The chain employs TRBV7-6 and TRBJ2-1; tentative D call: TRBD2 (5 bases). V lost 2 bases and J 2 bases, leaving 13 bases between the germline ends. The CDR3 spans 16 residues. Per the germline V gene, CDR1 is SGHVS and CDR2 is FNYEAQ. The CDR3 nucleotides read TGTGCCAGCAGCTTACGGGGAAGCAGCCCCTACAATGAGCAGTTCTTC. It encodes CASSLRGSSPYNEQFF.

V and J are TRBV20-1 and TRBJ1-4; D unclear. The CDR3 spans 12 residues. Germline CDR1 and CDR2: DFQATT and SNEGSKA (reference sequence). V dropped 7 bases and J dropped 8 bases, with 14 bases sitting between them. CDR3 residues: CSGREGGEKLFF. Here the CDR3 DNA reads TGCAGTGGCCGCGAGGGAGGGGAAAAACTGTTTTTT.

This clonotype has a handful of counts. The chain recombines TRBV6-1 with TRBJ1-1; D not certain. Deletions cut 11 bases from V and 1 base from J, with 11 bases between. This CDR3 comprises 12 residues. Looked up from germline, CDR1 is MNHNS and CDR2 is SASEGT. The CDR3 is CAGRSPNTEAFF. Written as DNA, the CDR3 is TGTGCCGGTAGGTCCCCGAACACTGAAGCTTTCTTT.

This clonotype was detected only a few times. The V and J genes are TRBV29-1 and TRBJ2-7, with unresolved D. The CDR3 loop spans 11 amino acids. V dropped 7 bases and J dropped 0 bases, with 7 bases sitting between them. Per the germline V gene, CDR1 is SQVTM and CDR2 is ANQGSEA. As DNA, the CDR3 is TGCAGCGCGGTGAGCTCCTACGAGCAGTACTTC. Its protein product is CSAVSSYEQYF.

This rearrangement joins TRBV2 to TRBJ1-2, with no clear D. V gave up 6 bases and J gave up 3 bases, with 14 bases separating them. CDR1 and CDR2 from the germline V gene are SNHLY and FYNNEI. CDR3 length: 14 amino acids. The CDR3, as DNA: TGTGCCAGCAGCAGACCCGACACCTACTATGGCTACACCTTC. Protein: CASSRPDTYYGYTF. The variable domain in full, with the rest retrieved from reference TRBV2 and TRBJ1-2, is EPEVTQTPSHQVTQMGQEVILRCVPISNHLYFYWYRQILGQKVEFLVSFYNNEISEKSEIFDDQFSVERPDGSNFTLKIRSTKLEDSAMYFCASSRPDTYYGYTFGSGTRLTVV.